This TCR beta chain was sequenced in a study of blood T cells in healthy people across ages. A second about 7 to 12 cycle PCR used barcoded and J-beta primers. A template-switch adaptor that had 12 random nucleotides put a tag on each cDNA molecule. TCRdb recomputed calls from the 5' RACE reads with MiXCR, one row per CDR3 protein. The table lists around 820,000 distinct CDR3 sequences, around a quarter of them singletons. Regarding this clonotype: The target antigen is unknown.

Findings and limits, study-wide: Calculation of diversity from one million T cells yielded estimates considered to be underestimates.

The germline V and J ends were trimmed by 1 base and 0 bases, with 7 bases remaining between them. The V gene's germline CDR1 is LGHDT and CDR2 YNNKEL (reference sequence). This CDR3 is 14 amino acids long. This same sample was also taken into another study, of T cells of mothers and their children. That investigation notes: The study recruited a few healthy Caucasian mothers and their six children as donors. Barcodes and 2-4 random nucleotides were added by M1S in the second PCR.

The rearrangement links TRBV3-1 to TRBJ2-7; no clear D gene. Material: blood. The clonotype comes from a boy younger than 18 in good health. The CDR3 spells CASSQVYNSYEQYF. The DNA for the CDR3 is TGTGCCAGCAGCCAAGTATATAACTCCTACGAGCAGTACTTC.